One and the same sample provided the 15 T cell receptor beta chains below, sequenced in a study of shared clonotypes between healthy human individuals. Profiling relied on immunoSEQ multiplex PCR, and the TCRdb table lists in-frame clones only, not all of them. The sample contains 2,500,000 or so clones, 85% to 95% of which appear only once. Specimen: naive CD4+ T cells from PBMCs. This sample's subset: CD45RA+ positively selected. The source of these receptors is a man younger than 30 in good health. Some clones in this sample may be carry-over from other donors' samples.

The genes are TRBV28 and TRBJ2-4; TRBD2 might be the D (5 bases). The length of the CDR3 is 15 residues. Germline V gene lookup returns CDR1 MDHEN and CDR2 SYDVKM. Between the trimmed V and J ends, which lost 5 bases and 9 bases, there was a span of 20 bases. In nucleotides, the CDR3 is TGTGCCAGCAGTCTCCTTGGCGGCGAGGGTAGCATTCAGTACTTC. Translating it yields CASSLLGGEGSIQYF. The full variable domain, in which reference TRBV28 and TRBJ2-4 provide the parts outside the CDR3, is DVKVTQSSRYLVKRTGEKVFLECVQDMDHENMFWYRQDPGLGLRLIYFSYDVKMKEKGDIPEGYSVSREKKERFSLILESASTNQTSMYLCASSLLGGEGSIQYFGAGTRLSVL.

This clone was seen just once. At one of its ends the junction is not consistent with the germline gene, which may arise from a read error. The chain recombines TRBV5-1 with TRBJ2-1; TRBD1 aligns across 8 bases. The V gene's germline CDR1 is SGHRS and CDR2 YFSETQ. CDR3 length equals 12 residues. The CDR3 spells CASSTTGTGDVF. DNA for the CDR3: TGCGCCAGCAGCACGACCGGGACAGGCGACGTCTTC.

CDR3 residues: CASSDPGQGPWEQYF. CDR3 sequence (DNA): TGCGCCAGCAGCGATCCGGGACAGGGGCCATGGGAGCAGTACTTC. V is TRBV5-1 and J is TRBJ2-7, with 10 bases aligning to TRBD1. This CDR3 region has 15 residues. The V segment lost 4 bases and the J segment 7 bases; nucleotides outside the gene matches: 11. Germline V gives CDR1 SGHRS, CDR2 YFSETQ.

This chain connects TRBV10-1 to TRBJ2-7, with a weak D call TRBD2 (6 bases). Germline assignment: CDR1 WNHNN and CDR2 SYGVQD (reference sequence). The CDR3 has 15 amino acids. Trimming left V 7 bases short and J 0 bases short, with 16 bases between. The CDR3 loop reads CASTGVRESSYEQYF. In DNA, the CDR3 is TGCGCCAGCACCGGAGTCCGGGAGTCCTCCTACGAGCAGTACTTC.

The J gene is TRBJ1-5, the V gene TRBV23-1; D is undetermined. TRBV23-1 is annotated as an ORF whose role is uncertain. The V and J ends lost 4 bases and 0 bases respectively, with 19 bases between them. The length of the CDR3 is 18 residues. The CDR3 here is CASSPHQDYQYSNQPQHF. Here the CDR3 DNA reads TGCGCCAGCAGTCCCCACCAGGATTACCAATATAGCAATCAGCCCCAGCATTTT.

The V call is TRBV4-1, the J call TRBJ2-7, with D perhaps matching TRBD1 or TRBD2 (5 bases each). This CDR3 has 14 amino acids. Germline assignment: CDR1 MGHRA and CDR2 YSYEKL. The V end lost 3 bases, the J end lost 3 bases, and 12 bases lay between the germline ends. CDR3 DNA sequence: TGCGCCAGCAGCCATCCCGGGACGGGCTACGAGCAGTACTTC. Translating gives CASSHPGTGYEQYF.

V usage is TRBV5-1 and J usage is TRBJ2-6; 7 bases agree with TRBD1. Germline CDR1 and CDR2: SGHRS and YFSETQ. The CDR3 is made up of 16 amino acids. V was clipped by 3 bases and J by 0 bases; unmatched bases: 3. CDR3 DNA: TGCGCCAGCAGCTCAGACAGGGCCTCTGGGGCCAACGTCCTGACTTTC. Its translation: CASSSDRASGANVLTF.

The chain carries TRBV2 and TRBJ1-2, with 12 bases identical to TRBD1. Trimming cost V 11 bases and J 3 bases; bases outside gene matches: 10. The CDR3 totals 15 residues. Germline lookup yields CDR1 SNHLY and CDR2 FYNNEI. The CDR3 DNA follows: TGTGCCCGCCGGGACAGGGGGCTGGAGGACTATGGCTACACCTTC. Translation: CARRDRGLEDYGYTF.

The genes are TRBV5-1 and TRBJ1-5; D call uncertain. The CDR3 totals 14 residues. Germline V gene lookup returns CDR1 SGHRS and CDR2 YFSETQ. Trimming took 0 bases from V and 5 from J, leaving 9 bases between them. The CDR3 reads CASSLEGIDQPQHF. Here the CDR3 DNA reads TGCGCCAGCAGCTTGGAAGGGATCGATCAGCCCCAGCATTTT.

With respect to this clone: One end of the junction fails to match germline, which may point to a read error. V and J are TRBV5-1 and TRBJ2-5; tentatively, D is TRBD2 (5 bases). This CDR3 comprises 15 residues. The V gene's germline CDR1 is SGHRS and CDR2 YFSETQ. The CDR3 bases are TGCGCCAGCAGTTTGGGTGGGGTCCGGGGAGAGACCCAGTACTTC. Amino acids: CASSLGGVRGETQYF.

The chain employs TRBV5-1 and TRBJ1-2; a weak D match, TRBD1 (6 bases). Per the germline V gene, CDR1 is SGHRS and CDR2 is YFSETQ. With 3 bases removed from V and 3 bases from J, the gap between germline ends came to 9 bases. This CDR3 spans 13 amino acids. The CDR3 DNA follows: TGCGCCAGCAGCTGGGACAATTACTATGGCTACACCTTC. This sequence encodes CASSWDNYYGYTF.

This clone was recorded once. This rearrangement joins TRBV28 to TRBJ1-5, with 7 bases that match TRBD1. Per the germline V gene, CDR1 is MDHEN and CDR2 is SYDVKM. Trimming removed 9 bases from V and 7 bases from J; junction bases left unmatched: 15. This CDR3 comprises 15 residues. CDR3 sequence (DNA): TGTGCCAGTTCCCACCGGGACAGAAGATTCCAGCCCCAGCATTTT. This encodes CASSHRDRRFQPQHF.

This chain joins TRBV11-2 and TRBJ2-1; 10 nucleotides agree with TRBD2. Unmatched junction bases numbered 7, after V lost 4 bases and J lost 4 bases. The CDR3 loop spans 16 amino acids. Per the germline V gene, CDR1 is SGHAT and CDR2 is FQNNGV. Here the CDR3 DNA reads TGTGCCAGCAGCTCTCGGGTAGCGGGAGGTTACAATGAGCAGTTCTTC. Translating gives CASSSRVAGGYNEQFF.

V is TRBV5-5 and J is TRBJ2-7; D is unresolved. CDR1 and CDR2 from the germline V gene are SGHKS and YYEKEE (reference sequence). The CDR3 has 12 residues. The V and J ends lost 0 bases and 2 bases respectively, with 3 bases between them. The CDR3 here is CASSLVPYEQYF. Here the CDR3 DNA reads TGTGCCAGCAGCTTGGTACCCTACGAGCAGTACTTC.

The V and J genes are TRBV21-1 and TRBJ2-3; the table names TRBD2, a call not compared with the DNA. TRBV21-1 is noted as a pseudogene. This CDR3 has 21 amino acids. The CDR3 region is CASSKPAWASGRSPSTDTQYF. In DNA form, the CDR3 reads TGTGCCAGCAGCAAACCTGCTTGGGCTAGCGGGAGGTCTCCTAGCACAGATACGCAGTATTTT.